This T cell receptor (beta chain) was captured in a study of cytomegalovirus exposure and HLA in healthy donors. Overall study findings and caveats: The classifier reportedly diagnosed cytomegalovirus status with high sensitivity and specificity.

In the case of this clone: What it binds is not known.

Only in-frame clones appear in the TCRdb table, and some are missing; sequencing was by immunoSEQ multiplex PCR. The table includes 150,000 to 170,000 clones, 75% to 90% detected once. Losses at the gene ends were 6 bases for V and 6 bases for J; bases not matched to a gene: 5. Germline lookup yields CDR1 LNHNV and CDR2 YYDKDF (reference sequence). This CDR3 comprises 13 residues. The gene calls are TRBV15 and TRBJ2-1, with 7 bases lining up with TRBD1. The receptor was derived from a man between 18 and 35 years old in good health and CMV-seropositive. Sequencing was done on a sample of PBMCs. In DNA form, the CDR3 reads TGTGCCACCAGTTCCGACAGGGTCAATGAGCAGTTCTTC. The encoded protein is CATSSDRVNEQFF.